A selection of T cell receptor beta chains follows, all from one sample in a study of blood T cell repertoires in COVID-19. The repertoire was sequenced with immunoSEQ multiplex PCR; TCRdb's copy has only in-frame clones and lacks some. In the table there are fewer than 350,000 clones, about 85% of which are singletons. Sequences were obtained from PBMCs or T cells enriched from blood (not recorded which). The receptors derive from a woman aged 50 to 60 who had recovered from COVID-19. CDR3s include the opening cysteine and the closing phenylalanine or tryptophan. D genes are given only for firm matches. Some rows have no size entry. The others give once, few or many, or a class for an expanded clone.

J gene,D gene,clone size,V gene,CDR3 DNA,CDR3 protein
TRBJ2-3,TRBD2,.,TRBV4-2,TGTGCCAGCAGCCAAGATATCACTAGCGGGGGGGCTGGGGATACGCAGTATTTT,CASSQDITSGGAGDTQYF
TRBJ1-3,.,.,TRBV18,TGTGCCAGCTCACCACCTGGCAACTCTGGAAACACCATATATTTT,CASSPPGNSGNTIYF
TRBJ2-3,.,.,TRBV7-6,TGTGCCAGCAGCTTAGCGGGGGCCCTTAGAGATACGCAGTATTTT,CASSLAGALRDTQYF
TRBJ2-5,.,.,TRBV5-1,TGCGCCAGCAGCTTCGGCGGGCAAGAGACCCAGTACTTC,CASSFGGQETQYF
TRBJ2-1,TRBD2,.,TRBV4-1,TGCGCCAGCAGCGCTAGCGGGATCTCCTACAATGAGCAGTTCTTC,CASSASGISYNEQFF
TRBJ2-7,.,.,TRBV12-3/TRBV12-4,TGTGCCAGCAGTTCCTCTTACGGCGAGCAGTACTTC,CASSSSYGEQYF
TRBJ1-1,.,.,TRBV4-1,TGCGCCAGCAGCCCCCTGTTGGGGGGGAACACTGAAGCTTTCTTT,CASSPLLGGNTEAFF
TRBJ1-5,.,.,TRBV5-1,TGCGCCAGCAGCTTGGTGCCGACGGACAACAATCAGCCCCAGCATTTT,CASSLVPTDNNQPQHF
TRBJ2-2,.,.,TRBV29-1,TGCAGCGTAACGAGCGGAACCGGGGAGCTGTTTTTT,CSVTSGTGELFF
TRBJ1-2,.,.,TRBV2,TGTGCCAGCAGTGTGGAGGGTAGCGACTATGGCTACACCTTC,CASSVEGSDYGYTF
TRBJ1-2,TRBD1,.,TRBV7-2,TGTGCCAGCAGCCCGGACAGGGGTGGCGGCTATGGCTACACCTTC,CASSPDRGGGYGYTF
TRBJ1-1,.,.,TRBV5-5,TGTGCCAGCAGCTTCGCCACAGGGACTGAAGCTTTCTTT,CASSFATGTEAFF
TRBJ1-5,TRBD1,few,TRBV2,TGTGCCAGCAGGGGGACAGGGGGTAATCATCAGCCCCAGCATTTT,CASRGTGGNHQPQHF
TRBJ1-2,.,once,TRBV27,TGTGCCAGCAGTCTTGGCGGACAGACATATGGCTACACCTTC,CASSLGGQTYGYTF
TRBJ2-1,TRBD2,.,TRBV4-3,TGCGCCAGCAGCCAAGAGATCAAGGCTAGCGGGAGTCATGAGCAGTTCTTC,CASSQEIKASGSHEQFF
TRBJ1-6,.,.,TRBV10-2,TGCGCCAGCAGTGACGGCTGGCAGGAACGTTCACCCCTCCACTTT,CASSDGWQERSPLHF
TRBJ2-3,.,.,TRBV12-5,TGTGCTAGTGGTCTAATCCTACAGGGCCCAGATACGCAGTATTTT,CASGLILQGPDTQYF
TRBJ1-1,TRBD1,.,TRBV2,TGTGCCAGCAGGGGACAGACGAACACTGAAGCTTTCTTT,CASRGQTNTEAFF
TRBJ1-1,.,.,TRBV5-6,TGTGCCAGCACAGCAGGCCTCATGAACACTGAAGCTTTCTTT,CASTAGLMNTEAFF
TRBJ2-7,TRBD2,.,TRBV13,TGTGCCAGCAGCTCGGGACTAGCGGGATCACCAACCCACGAGCAGTACTTC,CASSSGLAGSPTHEQYF
TRBJ1-2,.,.,TRBV12-3/TRBV12-4,TGTGCCAGCAGTTTATGGGGGGGTGGCTACACCTTC,CASSLWGGGYTF
TRBJ2-7,.,.,TRBV14,TGTGCCAGCAGCCAATTAGAACGGGTCCCCCTCTACGAGCAGTACTTC,CASSQLERVPLYEQYF
TRBJ2-1,.,once,TRBV30,TGTGCCTGGAGTGTAGACAGTTACAATGAGCAGTTCTTC,CAWSVDSYNEQFF
TRBJ2-1,TRBD2,.,TRBV4-3,TGCGCCAGCAGCCAACTAGCGGGAGGGACGGTCAATGAGCAGTTCTTC,CASSQLAGGTVNEQFF
TRBJ1-5,.,.,TRBV7-9,TGTGCCAGCAGCTTAGGGGGGACTCCTCAGCCCCAGCATTTT,CASSLGGTPQPQHF
TRBJ1-3,.,.,TRBV2,TGTGCCAGCAGTCGCCTCAGGGTTTGGGGCTCTGGAAACACCATATATTTT,CASSRLRVWGSGNTIYF
TRBJ1-2,.,.,TRBV15,TGTGCCACCAGCAGAGGGGGGGTCGTCTATGGCTACACCTTC,CATSRGGVVYGYTF
TRBJ2-2,.,.,TRBV9,TGTGCCAGCAGCGTTCGGGGGAACACCGGGGAGCTGTTTTTT,CASSVRGNTGELFF
TRBJ2-3,.,.,TRBV3-1/TRBV3-2,TGTGCCAGCAGCCAAACTAGGGAAGATACGCAGTATTTT,CASSQTREDTQYF
TRBJ1-2,TRBD1,.,TRBV14,TGTGCCAGCAGCCAAGATTCAGGGGGCAGGTTTGGCTACACCTTC,CASSQDSGGRFGYTF
TRBJ1-6,TRBD1,.,TRBV11-2,TGTGCCAGCAGCTTAAGAGGGACAGGGAGGCTGGATTCACCCCTCCACTTT,CASSLRGTGRLDSPLHF
TRBJ1-2,.,once,TRBV25-1,TGTGCCAGCAGAGGCGGGGGCAGGGGCAACTATGGCTACACCTTC,CASRGGGRGNYGYTF
TRBJ2-1,.,.,TRBV30,TGTGCCGGGGACGGGTACAATGAGCAGTTCTTC,CAGDGYNEQFF
TRBJ1-2,.,.,TRBV7-2,TGTGCCAGCAGCTTAGACATCTCAGGGAATGGCTACACCTTC,CASSLDISGNGYTF
TRBJ1-5,.,.,TRBV5-1,TGCGCCAGCAGCCCCTCAGATAGCAATCAGCCCCAGCATTTT,CASSPSDSNQPQHF
TRBJ1-4,TRBD1,.,TRBV2,TGTGCCAGCAGTGTAACCGGGACAGGGAGGGAAAAACTGTTTTTT,CASSVTGTGREKLFF
TRBJ1-5,.,once,TRBV12-3/TRBV12-4,TGTGCCAGCAGTGACTCCGGGGGGCAGCCCCAGCATTTT,CASSDSGGQPQHF
TRBJ1-5,.,.,TRBV12-3/TRBV12-4,TGTGCCAGCAGTTTTCGCGAAAATCAGCCCCAGCATTTT,CASSFRENQPQHF
TRBJ1-1,.,.,TRBV9,TGTGCCAGCAGCGTGATACAGGACCCGAACACTGAAGCTTTCTTT,CASSVIQDPNTEAFF
TRBJ1-1,.,.,TRBV27,TGTGCCAGCAGTTCGGACAGCCGAACAACTGAAGCTTTCTTT,CASSSDSRTTEAFF
TRBJ1-5,.,.,TRBV4-3,TGCGCCAGCAGCCGGGAGTTAGGTCAGCCCCAGCATTTT,CASSRELGQPQHF
TRBJ2-2,.,.,TRBV9,TGTGCCAGCAGCCCCCGAGGGTACAACACCGGGGAGCTGTTTTTT,CASSPRGYNTGELFF
TRBJ2-1,TRBD2,.,TRBV14,TGTGCCAGCAGCCGCTCTAGCGGGAGCTATGAGCAGTTCTTC,CASSRSSGSYEQFF
TRBJ1-5,.,.,TRBV28,TGTGCCAGCAGTTTAGATGCGGGGGGCAATCAGCCCCAGCATTTT,CASSLDAGGNQPQHF
TRBJ1-4,TRBD1,.,TRBV5-1,TGCGCCAGCAGCCAAACACAACAGGGGGCGGGAGAAAAACTGTTTTTT,CASSQTQQGAGEKLFF
TRBJ1-2,.,.,TRBV6-5,TGTGCCAGCACGGGAGTTTATGGCTACACCTTC,CASTGVYGYTF